One sample yielded the 4 T cell receptor beta chains listed below, sequenced in a study of early stage breast cancer tumors. Profiled with immunoSEQ multiplex PCR; TCRdb holds only in-frame clones, not every one. The table shows tens of thousands of clones, with 70% to 75% occurring only once. Sequencing input: blood. All receptors come from a person aged 40 to 49 with breast cancer.

The V and J genes are TRBV29-1 and TRBJ2-3; no firm D call. CDR1 is SQVTM, CDR2 ANQGSEA, per germline. The CDR3 consists of 10 residues. The V end was cut by 4 bases, the J end by 5 bases, with 4 bases between. CDR3 residues: CSVVIDTQYF. CDR3 DNA: TGCAGCGTTGTAATAGATACGCAGTATTTT.

The chain employs TRBV28 and TRBJ2-7, with D possibly matching TRBD1 (5 bases). The CDR3 totals 12 residues. V lost 5 bases and J lost 7, with 12 bases in between. CDR1 and CDR2 from the germline V gene are MDHEN and SYDVKM. CDR3 residues: CASSRDSLEQYF. In DNA form, the CDR3 reads TGTGCCAGCAGTCGCGACAGTTTAGAGCAGTACTTC.

The gene calls are TRBV20-1 and TRBJ1-2; 8 bases align to TRBD1. With 3 bases clipped from V and 10 bases from J, the junction kept 4 bases outside the gene matches. Germline loops: CDR1 DFQATT, CDR2 SNEGSKA (reference sequence). The CDR3 spans 11 residues. CDR3 coding DNA: TGCAGTGCTAGGGACAGGGAAGTCTACACCTTC. Translated: CSARDREVYTF.

This chain links TRBV29-1 with TRBJ2-5; 8 bases match TRBD2. V shed 1 base, J shed 5 bases, and the junction held 3 bases outside the gene matches. The CDR3 is 13 residues long. The germline V gene encodes CDR1 SQVTM and CDR2 ANQGSEA. The CDR3 DNA is TGCAGCGTTGAAGGGGGACTAGTCGAGACCCAGTACTTC. Encoded protein: CSVEGGLVETQYF.